These 24 T cell receptor beta chains share one sample of origin, sequenced in a study of T-cell memory formation after mild COVID-19. TCRdb reprocessed the 5' RACE reads with MiXCR, giving one entry per CDR3 protein. The sample consists of approximately 180,000 distinct CDR3 sequences, under 20% of them appearing once. Sequenced material: PBMCs or a T cell subset sorted from them (not recorded which). These receptors were obtained from an adult woman who had mild COVID-19 (a few samples of this study predate the infection). Cell type and time point are not known.

This clonotype was counted many times. The chain has TRBV7-2 and TRBJ2-5, with D perhaps being TRBD1 or TRBD2 (5 bases each). Trimming removed 0 bases from V and 2 bases from J, with 10 bases in between. The V gene's germline CDR1 is SGHTA and CDR2 FQGNSA. The CDR3 has 15 residues. The CDR3 sequence: CASSLARGWQETQYF. The CDR3 DNA follows: TGTGCCAGCAGCTTAGCGAGGGGATGGCAAGAGACCCAGTACTTC.

The chain joins TRBV7-9 to TRBJ2-3, with D maybe TRBD2 (5 bases). The CDR3 consists of 14 residues. V shed 2 bases and J shed 4 bases, with 10 bases lying between them. Per germline, CDR1 SEHNR and CDR2 FQNEAQ (reference sequence). CDR3 loop: CASSLSGGPDTQYF. CDR3 DNA sequence: TGTGCCAGCAGCTTATCAGGAGGCCCAGATACGCAGTATTTT.

This clonotype was counted between two and nine times. V usage is TRBV7-2 and J usage is TRBJ2-3; D ambiguous. CDR1 and CDR2 from the germline V gene are SGHTA and FQGNSA. This CDR3 region has 14 residues. Trimming took off 4 bases at V and 2 bases at J, with 10 bases between the two ends. CDR3 coding DNA: TGTGCCAGCAGCTCGCCTCTTCCCACAGATACGCAGTATTTT. Residues: CASSSPLPTDTQYF.

This clonotype was seen more than once but under ten times. The V gene is TRBV4-3, the J gene TRBJ1-6; D may be TRBD1 (6 bases). Germline CDR1 and CDR2: LGHNA and YSLEER. The CDR3 spans 15 residues. Trimming cost V 0 bases and J 8 bases, with 11 bases left between them. The CDR3 DNA follows: TGCGCCAGCAGCCAAGAGACGGGGGCGGATTCACCCCTCCACTTT. Translation: CASSQETGADSPLHF.

This clonotype was observed many times. This chain links TRBV5-1 with TRBJ2-1, with 10 bases aligning to TRBD2. Germline assignment: CDR1 SGHRS and CDR2 YFSETQ. The V segment lost 4 bases and the J segment 3 bases; nucleotides outside the gene matches: 4. This CDR3 contains 15 residues. CDR3 region: CASSLGLAVYNEQFF. The DNA for the CDR3 is TGCGCCAGCAGCCTCGGACTAGCGGTCTACAATGAGCAGTTCTTC.

This chain joins TRBV29-1 and TRBJ2-4, with 13 bases that match TRBD2. Germline V gives CDR1 SQVTM, CDR2 ANQGSEA. The CDR3 runs to 14 residues. J gave up 8 bases and V 5 bases, and 6 bases lay outside the gene matches. This chain's CDR3 is CSVKLAGGLHIQYF. Written as DNA, the CDR3 is TGCAGCGTTAAACTAGCGGGAGGGTTGCACATTCAGTACTTC.

The V gene is TRBV29-1, the J gene TRBJ1-1; D gene unclear. The CDR3 loop spans 13 amino acids. The V and J ends lost 1 base and 0 bases respectively, with 6 bases between them. The germline CDR1 and CDR2 sequences are SQVTM and ANQGSEA. The CDR3 here is CSVEGRVNTEAFF. Here the CDR3 DNA reads TGCAGCGTTGAAGGGAGGGTGAACACTGAAGCTTTCTTT.

This clonotype was counted a few times. This sequence joins TRBV3-1 and TRBJ2-5; D is possibly TRBD2 (5 bases). The CDR3 length is 14 residues. The germline V gene encodes CDR1 LGHDT and CDR2 YNNKEL (reference sequence). Trimming shortened V by 1 base and J by 4 bases, and 10 bases separated the two germline ends. CDR3 protein: CASSQGTRAETQYF. DNA of the CDR3: TGTGCCAGCAGCCAAGGGACTCGCGCAGAGACCCAGTACTTC.

V is TRBV12-3 or TRBV12-4 and J is TRBJ1-1; 7 bases fit TRBD1. The CDR3 has 11 amino acids. Losses at the gene ends were 7 bases for V and 9 bases for J; bases not matched to a gene: 5. CDR3 coding DNA: TGTGCCAGCACAGACAGGGTTAAAGCTTTCTTT. Its translation is CASTDRVKAFF.

The sample holds one count of this clonotype. The chain uses TRBV2 and TRBJ1-5; 7 bases map to TRBD1. CDR1 SNHLY and CDR2 FYNNEI come from the germline V gene. The junction had 6 bases not matched to a gene; V was cut back by 6 bases and J by 4 bases. The CDR3 contains 14 residues. CDR3 DNA sequence: TGTGCCAGCAGCTCAGGGGGGGGTAATCAGCCCCAGCATTTT. Amino acids: CASSSGGGNQPQHF.

This clonotype was counted only a few times. The rearrangement uses TRBV20-1 and TRBJ1-1, with D unresolved. There are 13 residues in the CDR3. Germline lookup yields CDR1 DFQATT and CDR2 SNEGSKA (reference sequence). The V gene lost 3 bases and the J gene lost 0 bases, with 8 bases spanning the gap. The CDR3 loop reads CSARGSMNTEAFF. CDR3 in DNA: TGCAGTGCTAGGGGCAGCATGAACACTGAAGCTTTCTTT.

The chain is built from TRBV20-1 and TRBJ1-1; D not resolved. From germline, CDR1 is DFQATT and CDR2 SNEGSKA (reference sequence). Trimming took off 6 bases at V and 5 bases at J, with 13 bases between the two ends. The CDR3 contains 12 residues. In DNA form, the CDR3 reads TGCAGTGCCAAGGACGGAGGAACTGAAGCTTTCTTT. Translated: CSAKDGGTEAFF.

V is TRBV2 and J is TRBJ2-5; 11 bases are shared with TRBD2. Germline-derived CDR1 and CDR2 are SNHLY and FYNNEI. Losses at the gene ends were 3 bases for V and 4 bases for J; bases not matched to a gene: 7. The CDR3 spans 16 residues. CDR3 sequence (DNA): TGTGCCAGCAGTGAGAAGGTAGCGGGAGGGCTAGAGACCCAGTACTTC. Its protein product is CASSEKVAGGLETQYF.

The J gene is TRBJ2-1, the V gene TRBV24-1; TRBD2 might be the D (6 bases). V was trimmed by 4 bases and J by 2 bases, leaving 17 bases between them. CDR3 size: 17 residues. The germline gives CDR1 KGHDR, CDR2 SFDVKD. In nucleotides, the CDR3 is TGTGCCACCAGTGACTCCAGGACTACCCGACCCTACAATGAGCAGTTCTTC. It is translated as CATSDSRTTRPYNEQFF.

This clonotype occurred a few times. This chain uses TRBV3-1 with TRBJ2-7; 7 positions match TRBD2. Germline CDR1 and CDR2: LGHDT and YNNKEL (reference sequence). The CDR3 contains 14 residues. Germline trimming cut 4 bases from V and 3 bases from J; bases unmatched to any gene: 6. CDR3: CASSRDYASYEQYF. DNA of the CDR3: TGTGCCAGCAGCCGGGACTACGCGAGCTACGAGCAGTACTTC.

The V call is TRBV5-1, the J call TRBJ2-2, with 7 bases lining up with TRBD2. V lost 4 bases to trimming and J lost 4 bases; unmatched junction nucleotides: 7. The CDR3 is 15 amino acids. CDR1 and CDR2 (germline): SGHRS, YFSETQ. CDR3 sequence reads: CASSPVAGSTGELFF. The DNA for the CDR3 is TGCGCCAGCAGCCCCGTAGCGGGCTCCACCGGGGAGCTGTTTTTT.

This clonotype was observed a handful of times. The gene calls are TRBV5-1 and TRBJ2-3; 8 bases match TRBD2. CDR1 is SGHRS and CDR2 is YFSETQ in the germline V gene. This CDR3 spans 18 amino acids. V was clipped by 0 bases and J by 2 bases; unmatched bases: 11. The CDR3 is CASSLAMIAGTLTDTQYF. The CDR3, as DNA: TGCGCCAGCAGCTTGGCCATGATAGCGGGGACTCTCACAGATACGCAGTATTTT. Variable domain in full (rest from reference TRBV5-1 and TRBJ2-3): KAGVTQTPRYLIKTRGQQVTLSCSPISGHRSVSWYQQTPGQGLQFLFEYFSETQRNKGNFPGRFSGRQFSNSRSEMNVSTLELGDSALYLCASSLAMIAGTLTDTQYFGPGTRLTVL.

The rearrangement uses TRBV7-8 and TRBJ2-1, with D uncertain. The CDR3 totals 13 residues. The V end lost 10 bases, the J end lost 0 bases, and 10 bases lay between the germline ends. The V gene's germline CDR1 is SGHVS and CDR2 FQNEAQ. The CDR3 reads CATRVSSYNEQFF. The CDR3, as DNA: TGTGCCACCCGTGTTAGCTCCTACAATGAGCAGTTCTTC.

This clonotype appeared a few times. V gene TRBV5-1 combines with J gene TRBJ1-1, with 8 bases fitting TRBD1. Germline-derived CDR1 and CDR2 are SGHRS and YFSETQ. After removal of 4 bases from V and 2 bases from J, the junction contained 7 bases not matched to a gene. The CDR3 runs 15 residues. For the CDR3, the DNA is TGCGCCAGCAGCGAAACGACAGGGGTAAACACTGAAGCTTTCTTT. It translates to CASSETTGVNTEAFF.

CDR3 in DNA: TGTGCCTGGAGTGTCGGGGGGATCTCTGGCTACACCTTC. It yields the protein CAWSVGGISGYTF. The chain uses TRBV30 and TRBJ1-2; TRBD1 might be the D (5 bases). Germline assignment: CDR1 GTSNPN and CDR2 SVGIG (reference sequence). Trimming took off 0 bases at V and 7 bases at J, with 12 bases between the two ends. There are 13 residues in the CDR3.

This clonotype turned up a few times. The chain employs TRBV4-3 and TRBJ2-2; the D is unclear. The germline V and J ends were trimmed by 1 base and 0 bases, with 3 bases remaining between them. Germline V CDR1 and CDR2: LGHNA, YSLEER. CDR3 size: 14 residues. CDR3 in amino acids: CASSQVSNTGELFF. The CDR3 coding sequence is TGCGCCAGCAGCCAAGTTTCGAACACCGGGGAGCTGTTTTTT.

This clonotype has just a few counts. The J gene is TRBJ2-1, the V gene TRBV7-3; no clear D. The germline gives CDR1 SGHTA, CDR2 FQGTGA. Trimming pared 2 bases from V and 6 bases from J, leaving 8 bases between. The CDR3 length is 13 residues. The chain's CDR3 is CASSLDGTNEQFF. CDR3 DNA sequence: TGTGCCAGCAGCTTAGACGGAACCAATGAGCAGTTCTTC.

This clonotype has at least ten counts. The rearrangement links TRBV12-3 or TRBV12-4 to TRBJ2-3; 12 bases match TRBD2. V dropped 5 bases and J dropped 4; count of bases not matched to a gene: 7. This CDR3 spans 16 amino acids. CDR3 DNA sequence: TGTGCCAGCAGTATCCGGACTAGCGGGGCTCCAGATACGCAGTATTTT. Amino acid sequence: CASSIRTSGAPDTQYF.

J is TRBJ2-2 and V is TRBV20-1; 7 bases are shared with TRBD2. Trimming at V came to 2 bases and at J to 0 bases, leaving 9 bases not matched to a gene. CDR3 length: 17 amino acids. Looked up from germline, CDR1 is DFQATT and CDR2 is SNEGSKA (reference sequence). CDR3 DNA sequence: TGCAGTGCTAGACCTCCACGGGGGGAGGCGAACACCGGGGAGCTGTTTTTT. It specifies CSARPPRGEANTGELFF.